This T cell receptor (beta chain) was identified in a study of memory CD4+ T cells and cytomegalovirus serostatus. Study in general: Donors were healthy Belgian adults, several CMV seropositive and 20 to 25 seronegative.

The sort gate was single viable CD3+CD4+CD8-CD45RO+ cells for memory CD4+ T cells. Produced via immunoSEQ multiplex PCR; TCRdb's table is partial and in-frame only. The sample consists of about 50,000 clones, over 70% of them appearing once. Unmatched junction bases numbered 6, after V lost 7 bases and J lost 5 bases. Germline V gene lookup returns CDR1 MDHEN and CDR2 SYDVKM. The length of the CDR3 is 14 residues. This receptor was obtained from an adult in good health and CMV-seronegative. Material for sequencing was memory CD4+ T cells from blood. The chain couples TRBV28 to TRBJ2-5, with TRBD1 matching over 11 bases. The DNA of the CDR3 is TGTGCCAGCATCCGGGACAGGGGGTGGGAGACCCAGTACTTC. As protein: CASIRDRGWETQYF.